Below are 11 T cell receptor beta chains sequenced from a single sample in a study of T-cell reconstitution after alpha-beta-depleted transplantation in children. The TCRbeta library was prepared with unique molecular identifiers. A single record per CDR3 protein comes from TCRdb applying MiXCR to the PCR reads. The table shows hundreds of thousands of distinct CDR3 sequences, with around 25% occurring only once. The sequencing here drew on PBMCs, mostly from graft donor cells, taken 360 days after TCRalphabeta/CD19-depleted stem cell transplant. The receptor source for this set is a female patient aged 2-10 years who had a stem cell transplant for congenital amegakaryocytic thrombocytopenia, so the T cells may come from the graft donor.

J is TRBJ2-7 and V is TRBV4-1, with D perhaps TRBD2 (6 bases). This CDR3 is built from 16 residues. The germline V gene encodes CDR1 MGHRA and CDR2 YSYEKL. Trimming stripped 4 bases from V and 0 bases from J, with 16 bases between. This chain's CDR3 is CASSPTSRGNSYEQYF. The CDR3 DNA is TGCGCCAGCAGCCCGACCAGCCGGGGGAACTCCTACGAGCAGTACTTC.

The chain uses TRBV20-1 and TRBJ1-2; the D gene is possibly TRBD1 (6 bases). This CDR3 has 10 residues. CDR1 and CDR2 (germline): DFQATT, SNEGSKA (reference sequence). V was pared by 7 bases and J by 7 bases, with 10 bases between. CDR3 sequence: CSGGRGGYTF. CDR3 bases: TGCAGTGGGGGCAGGGGTGGCTACACCTTC.

This clonotype was counted only a few times. The rearrangement joins TRBV20-1 to TRBJ1-3; D call uncertain. The CDR3 contains 13 residues. The ends were cut back, 8 bases at V and 0 bases at J, with 11 bases in the middle. Germline loops: CDR1 DFQATT, CDR2 SNEGSKA (reference sequence). In DNA, the CDR3 is TGCAGTACCGGACCGAACTCTGGAAACACCATATATTTT. Amino acids: CSTGPNSGNTIYF.

The chain carries TRBV11-1 and TRBJ2-1, with D tentatively TRBD2 (6 bases). Germline V lookup: CDR1 SGHAT, CDR2 FQDESV (reference sequence). The ends were cut back, 5 bases at V and 4 bases at J, with 24 bases in the middle. The CDR3 contains 18 residues. The CDR3 nucleotides are TGTGCCAGCAGCGTCACCGTCGTTGATAACGGGACTTACAATGAGCAGTTCTTC. Amino acid sequence: CASSVTVVDNGTYNEQFF.

The genes are TRBV7-3 and TRBJ2-1; D gene uncertain. The CDR3 extends over 13 amino acids. The V end lost 1 base, the J end lost 10 bases, and 11 bases lay between the germline ends. The germline CDR1 and CDR2 sequences are SGHTA and FQGTGA. The CDR3 spells CASSLSREHEQFF. For the CDR3, the DNA is TGTGCCAGCAGCTTAAGTCGAGAGCACGAGCAGTTCTTC.

This clonotype came up a few times. V gene TRBV20-1 combines with J gene TRBJ2-3, with D tentatively TRBD2 (6 bases). The CDR3 loop spans 16 amino acids. Looked up from germline, CDR1 is DFQATT and CDR2 is SNEGSKA (reference sequence). V shed 0 bases and J shed 2 bases, with 15 bases lying between them. The CDR3: CSARDFGTGDTDTQYF. The CDR3 coding sequence is TGCAGTGCTAGAGATTTTGGCACGGGAGACACAGATACGCAGTATTTT.

The CDR3 DNA reads TGTGCCAGCAGCCCAGAGGGGACTAACTACAATGAGCAGTTCTTC. Its protein is CASSPEGTNYNEQFF. The V gene is TRBV7-2, the J gene TRBJ2-1; 7 bases fit TRBD2. The CDR3 has 15 residues. The germline V gene encodes CDR1 SGHTA and CDR2 FQGNSA. Losses at the gene ends were 5 bases for V and 3 bases for J; bases not matched to a gene: 7.

This clonotype was seen repeatedly, ten times or more. The V call is TRBV29-1, the J call TRBJ2-7; 9 bases agree with TRBD2. The CDR3 is 14 amino acids. The V gene end was trimmed by 5 bases and the J gene end by 4 bases; junction bases not matched to a gene: 9. CDR1 is SQVTM and CDR2 is ANQGSEA in the germline V gene. CDR3 residues: CSVLSGRARYEQYF. The CDR3 DNA reads TGCAGCGTTCTTAGCGGGAGAGCACGGTACGAGCAGTACTTC.

The chain joins TRBV12-3 or TRBV12-4 to TRBJ2-3; 12 bases are shared with TRBD1. The CDR3 is made up of 14 amino acids. The V gene end was trimmed by 8 bases and the J gene end by 6 bases; junction bases not matched to a gene: 6. The CDR3 coding sequence is TGTGCCAGCTGGGGACAGGGGGCCGTCGATACGCAGTATTTT. It encodes CASWGQGAVDTQYF.

The genes are TRBV6-5 and TRBJ2-3; either TRBD1 or TRBD2 may fit D (5 bases each). This CDR3 has 16 residues. The V end lost 3 bases, the J end lost 4 bases, and 17 bases lay between the germline ends. Per the germline V gene, CDR1 is MNHEY and CDR2 is SVGAGI. The CDR3, as DNA: TGTGCCAGCAGTTATAGGACACGGGGCTCTTCAGATACGCAGTATTTT. It yields the protein CASSYRTRGSSDTQYF.

This clonotype has a count of ten or more. This chain connects TRBV5-1 to TRBJ2-2; D is unresolved. Germline CDR1 is SGHRS and CDR2 is YFSETQ. The CDR3 runs to 15 residues. Trimming cost V 0 bases and J 3 bases, with 9 bases left between them. CDR3 in amino acids: CASSLEAGDTGELFF. The CDR3 bases are TGCGCCAGCAGCTTGGAAGCTGGGGACACCGGGGAGCTGTTTTTT.